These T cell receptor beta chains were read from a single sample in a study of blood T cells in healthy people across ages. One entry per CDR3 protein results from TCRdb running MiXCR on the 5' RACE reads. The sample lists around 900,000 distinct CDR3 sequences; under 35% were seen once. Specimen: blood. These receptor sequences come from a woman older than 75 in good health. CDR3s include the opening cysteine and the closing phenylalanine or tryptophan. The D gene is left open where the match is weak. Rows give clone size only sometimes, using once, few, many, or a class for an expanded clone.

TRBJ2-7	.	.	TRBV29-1	TGCAGCGTCCTTGACAGGAATGGCTACGAGCAGTACTTC	CSVLDRNGYEQYF
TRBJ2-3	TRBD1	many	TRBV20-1	TGCAGTGCTCCCCGGACAGGGGAAGATACGCAGTATTTT	CSAPRTGEDTQYF
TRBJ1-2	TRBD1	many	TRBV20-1	TGCAGTGCTAACTCGGGACAGGGCGTTTATGGCTACACCTTC	CSANSGQGVYGYTF
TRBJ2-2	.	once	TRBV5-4	TGTGCCAGCAGCTTGGGATCGTCTAGGGGCACCGGGGAGCTGTTTTTT	CASSLGSSRGTGELFF
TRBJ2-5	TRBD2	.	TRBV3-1	TGTGCCAGCAGCCAAATCCAAAGCGGGGGGGCTCGGCAAGAGACCCAGTACTTC	CASSQIQSGGARQETQYF
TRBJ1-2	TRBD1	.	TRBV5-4	TGTGCCAGCAGCTTGGACAGGGGTGTCCATGGCTACACCTTC	CASSLDRGVHGYTF
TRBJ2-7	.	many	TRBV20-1	TGCAGTGCCAACGACCCGGGTTCCTACGAGCAGTACTTC	CSANDPGSYEQYF
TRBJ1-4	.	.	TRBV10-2	TGCGCCAGCAGTGGACAGCGGAGAACTAATGAAAAACGGTTTTTT	CASSGQRRTNEKRFF
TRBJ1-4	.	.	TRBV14	TGTGCCAGCAGCCAAGGTGTCAGGGGCACTGAAAAACTGTTTTTT	CASSQGVRGTEKLFF
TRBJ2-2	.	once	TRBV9	TGTGCCAGCAGCCCTGGGGTGCAAACCGGGGAGCTGTTTTTT	CASSPGVQTGELFF
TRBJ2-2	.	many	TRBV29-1	TGCAGCGTTGAACGGCCGGGACGGTGGTTCGCCGGGGAGCTGTTTTTT	CSVERPGRWFAGELFF